A selection of T cell receptor beta chains follows, all from one sample in a study of T cell repertoires in cytomegalovirus infection. One entry per CDR3 protein, called by TCRdb with MiXCR from the reads. The sample carries 750,000 to 900,000 distinct CDR3 sequences, about 29% recorded once. These receptors are not linked to any known antigen. The material sequenced was cultured CD8+ T cells from PBMCs, taken from culture after CMV antigen stimulation. These receptors originate from a human donor in good health (CMV status not recorded). Some clones in this sample may be carry-over from other donors' samples. Both conserved end residues are part of each CDR3. A D gene is named only where the DNA matches it firmly. Size values are once, few and many counts, or a class for expanded clones, and some rows have none.

V	J	length	size	D	DNA	CDR3
TRBV7-9	TRBJ1-1	12	few	.	TGTGCCAGCACCCCCAGCGTCACTGAAGCTTTCTTT	CASTPSVTEAFF
TRBV19	TRBJ2-2	17	few	TRBD1	TGTGCCAGTAGTACCATGACAGGGTCCTACGACACCGGGGAGCTGTTTTTT	CASSTMTGSYDTGELFF
TRBV27	TRBJ2-1	13	few	.	TGTGCCAGCAGTTTATCGGGAATCAATGAGCAGTTCTTC	CASSLSGINEQFF
TRBV7-3	TRBJ1-2	16	few	TRBD1	TGTGCCAGCAGCATGCTACCGGGACAGGGAAACTATGGCTACACCTTC	CASSMLPGQGNYGYTF
TRBV7-6	TRBJ2-3	17	.	.	TGTGCCAGCAGCTTAGGTCAGGGGCCCCTACCCACAGATACGCAGTATTTT	CASSLGQGPLPTDTQYF
TRBV25-1	TRBJ2-4	13	.	.	TGTGCCAGCAGTGGGAGGTACAAAAACATTCAGTACTTC	CASSGRYKNIQYF
TRBV7-7	TRBJ2-1	17	many	TRBD2	TGTGCTAGCAGCTTAGAACTAGCGACGAGTACAAGCAATGAGCAGTTCTTC	CASSLELATSTSNEQFF
TRBV7-9	TRBJ1-4	18	.	.	TGTGCCAGCAGCGACTCTTGGCAGGGAAAAGTCACTAATGAAAAACTGTTTTTT	CASSDSWQGKVTNEKLFF
TRBV2	TRBJ1-1	15	few	.	TGTGCCAGCCCATCAGTGGGGCGGCAGAACACTGAAGCTTTCTTT	CASPSVGRQNTEAFF
TRBV7-3	TRBJ2-2	13	.	.	TGTGCCAGCAGAGGCGAAAACACCGGGGAGCTGTTTTTT	CASRGENTGELFF
TRBV7-6	TRBJ2-7	15	.	TRBD2	TGTGCCAGCAGCTTAACAGCGGGGGCAGCCTACGAGCAGTACTTC	CASSLTAGAAYEQYF
TRBV27	TRBJ1-1	14	.	.	TGTGCCAGCAGTTTAAGACCTATGGACACTGAAGCTTTCTTT	CASSLRPMDTEAFF
TRBV19	TRBJ1-1	17	.	.	TGTGCCAGTAGGCGGGACCGGGCCAACAAGGGGGGCACTGAAGCTTTCTTT	CASRRDRANKGGTEAFF
TRBV7-6	TRBJ2-1	16	.	.	TGTGCCAGCAGCTCCACGGGGGAATCGATTTACAATGAGCAGTTCTTC	CASSSTGESIYNEQFF
TRBV11-2	TRBJ2-5	19	few	TRBD1	TGTGCCAGCAGCCGAACGGTATCGGCGGACAGGGGGCGCGGGGAGACCCAGTACTTC	CASSRTVSADRGRGETQYF
TRBV7-9	TRBJ2-7	15	.	.	TGTGCCAGCAGTTCTCCCTCCGGAAATTTTTACGAGCAGTACTTC	CASSSPSGNFYEQYF
TRBV19	TRBJ2-1	14	.	.	TGTGCCAGTAGTATTTTGCTAGCGTCGAATGAGCAGTTCTTC	CASSILLASNEQFF
TRBV27	TRBJ1-3	15	many	.	TGTGCCAGCAGTTTATCGAAAGGGCTGGGAAACACCATATATTTT	CASSLSKGLGNTIYF
TRBV27	TRBJ1-5	16	many	TRBD1	TGTGCCAGCGCGTCAGGGGGCGCGACGGGCAATCAGCCCCAGCATTTT	CASASGGATGNQPQHF
TRBV15	TRBJ2-5	15	.	TRBD1	TGTGCCACCAGCAGAGGACAGGGGGATCAAGAGACCCAGTACTTC	CATSRGQGDQETQYF
TRBV6-6	TRBJ1-1	13	.	TRBD1	TGTGCCAGTTACACAGGGGGGGGCACTGAAGCTTTCTTT	CASYTGGGTEAFF
TRBV20-1	TRBJ2-3	19	.	.	TGCAGTGCTAGAGATATTGGCGACTCCGGGACCTACCTGAATGGGCCGCAGTATTTT	CSARDIGDSGTYLNGPQYF
TRBV6-1	TRBJ2-3	17	few	TRBD2	TGTGCCAGCAGTGAAGCACCGGGACTAACGGCAACAGATACGCAGTATTTT	CASSEAPGLTATDTQYF
TRBV11-2	TRBJ2-3	15	.	.	TGTGCCAGCAGCCGAATACGAGGAAATTCGGATACGCAGTATTTT	CASSRIRGNSDTQYF
TRBV7-9	TRBJ1-5	15	.	.	TGTGCCAGCAGCTTGGCCGGGGCTGAAAATCAGCCCCAGCATTTT	CASSLAGAENQPQHF
TRBV18	TRBJ1-4	16	.	TRBD1	TGTGCCAGCTCACCACGGACAGGGGGCAGAGATGAAAAACTGTTTTTT	CASSPRTGGRDEKLFF
TRBV12-3/TRBV12-4	TRBJ2-5	18	few	TRBD2	TGTGCCAGCACCAAGACTAGCGGGGGGGCCTGGCGGGATGAGACCCAGTACTTC	CASTKTSGGAWRDETQYF
TRBV4-3	TRBJ2-1	17	.	TRBD2	TGCGCCAGCAGCCGCGGAACTAGCGGGGGGACATACAATGAGCAGTTCTTC	CASSRGTSGGTYNEQFF
TRBV5-4	TRBJ2-1	11	.	.	TGTGCCTCCCTCGGGTTAAATGAGCAGTTCTTC	CASLGLNEQFF
TRBV7-2	TRBJ2-7	12	few	.	TGTGCCAGCAGCTTAATTACTAGCGAGCAGTACTTC	CASSLITSEQYF
TRBV5-1	TRBJ2-1	16	few	TRBD1	TGCGCCAGCAGCTTGGACAGGGGGCTTACCGACAATGAGCAGTTCTTC	CASSLDRGLTDNEQFF
TRBV12-3/TRBV12-4	TRBJ2-5	15	few	TRBD2	TGTGCCAGCAGTTTTCGACTAGCGGTTCAAGAGACCCAGTACTTC	CASSFRLAVQETQYF